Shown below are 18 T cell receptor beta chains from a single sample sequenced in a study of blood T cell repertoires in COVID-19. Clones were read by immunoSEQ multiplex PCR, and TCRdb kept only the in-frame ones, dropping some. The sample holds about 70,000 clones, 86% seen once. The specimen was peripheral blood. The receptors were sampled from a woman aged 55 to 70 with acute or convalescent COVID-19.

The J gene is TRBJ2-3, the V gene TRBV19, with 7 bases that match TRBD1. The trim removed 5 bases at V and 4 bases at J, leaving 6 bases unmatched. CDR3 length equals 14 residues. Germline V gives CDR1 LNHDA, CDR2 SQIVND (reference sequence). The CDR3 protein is CASSPTGPPDTQYF. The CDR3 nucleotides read TGTGCCAGTAGTCCGACAGGGCCCCCAGATACGCAGTATTTT.

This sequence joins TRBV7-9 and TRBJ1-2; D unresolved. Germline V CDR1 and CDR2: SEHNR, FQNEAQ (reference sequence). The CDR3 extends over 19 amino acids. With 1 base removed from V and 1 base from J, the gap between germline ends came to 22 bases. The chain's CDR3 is CASSLEPLQLRALNYGYTF. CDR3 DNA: TGTGCCAGCAGCTTAGAGCCCTTGCAATTGAGGGCCCTTAACTATGGCTACACCTTC.

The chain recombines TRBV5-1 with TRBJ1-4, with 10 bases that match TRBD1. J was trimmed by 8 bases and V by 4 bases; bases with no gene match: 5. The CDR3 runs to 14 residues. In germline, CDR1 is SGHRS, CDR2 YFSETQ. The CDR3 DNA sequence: TGCGCCAGCAGCCCGGGACAGGGGAGAGAAAAACTGTTTTTT. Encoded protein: CASSPGQGREKLFF.

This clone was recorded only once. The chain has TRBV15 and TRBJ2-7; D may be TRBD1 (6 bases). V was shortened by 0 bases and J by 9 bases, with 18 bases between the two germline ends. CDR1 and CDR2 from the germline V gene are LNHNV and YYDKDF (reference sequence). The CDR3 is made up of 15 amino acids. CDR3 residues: CATSRELAGATTQYF. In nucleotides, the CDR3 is TGTGCCACCAGCAGAGAGTTGGCAGGGGCTACGACGCAGTACTTC.

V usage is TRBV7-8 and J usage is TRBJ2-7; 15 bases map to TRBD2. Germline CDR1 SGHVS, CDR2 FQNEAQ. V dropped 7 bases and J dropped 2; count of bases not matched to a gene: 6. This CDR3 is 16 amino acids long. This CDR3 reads CASKRTSGGETYEQYF. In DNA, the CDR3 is TGTGCCAGCAAAAGGACTAGCGGGGGGGAAACCTACGAGCAGTACTTC.

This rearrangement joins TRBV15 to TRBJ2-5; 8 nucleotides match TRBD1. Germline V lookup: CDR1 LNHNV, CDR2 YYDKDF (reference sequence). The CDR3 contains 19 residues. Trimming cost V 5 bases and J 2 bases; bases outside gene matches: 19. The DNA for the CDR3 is TGTGCCACCAGCCCGGGACTCCTGAGGGGACAGGACGCTCAAGAGACCCAGTACTTC. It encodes CATSPGLLRGQDAQETQYF.

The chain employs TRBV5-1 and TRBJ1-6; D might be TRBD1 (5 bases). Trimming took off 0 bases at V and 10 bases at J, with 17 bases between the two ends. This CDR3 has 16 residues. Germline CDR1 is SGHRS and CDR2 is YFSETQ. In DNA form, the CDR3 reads TGCGCCAGCAGCTTGGAACCGGGACCTAGCGAGTCACCCCTCCACTTT. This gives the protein CASSLEPGPSESPLHF.

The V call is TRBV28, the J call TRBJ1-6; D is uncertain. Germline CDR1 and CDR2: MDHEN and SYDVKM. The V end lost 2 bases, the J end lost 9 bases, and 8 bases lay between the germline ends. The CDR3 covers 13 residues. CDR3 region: CASSLEGGSPLHF. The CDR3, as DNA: TGTGCCAGCAGTTTAGAGGGTGGTTCACCCCTCCACTTT.

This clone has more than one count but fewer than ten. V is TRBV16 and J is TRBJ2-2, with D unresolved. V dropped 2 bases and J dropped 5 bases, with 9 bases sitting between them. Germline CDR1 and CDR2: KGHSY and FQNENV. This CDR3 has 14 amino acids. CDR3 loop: CASSQAVTTGELFF. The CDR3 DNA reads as TGTGCCAGCAGCCAAGCGGTCACGACCGGGGAGCTGTTTTTT. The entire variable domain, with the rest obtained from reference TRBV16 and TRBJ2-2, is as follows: GEEVAQTPKHLVRGEGQKAKLYCAPIKGHSYVFWYQQVLKNEFKFLISFQNENVFDETGMPKERFSAKCLPNSPCSLEIQATKLEDSAVYFCASSQAVTTGELFFGEGSRLTVL.

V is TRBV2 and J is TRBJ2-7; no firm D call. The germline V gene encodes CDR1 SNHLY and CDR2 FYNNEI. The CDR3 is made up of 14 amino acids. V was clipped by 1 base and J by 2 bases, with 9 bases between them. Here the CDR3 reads CASSEGPPPYEQYF. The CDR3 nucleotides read TGTGCCAGCAGTGAAGGGCCACCACCCTACGAGCAGTACTTC.

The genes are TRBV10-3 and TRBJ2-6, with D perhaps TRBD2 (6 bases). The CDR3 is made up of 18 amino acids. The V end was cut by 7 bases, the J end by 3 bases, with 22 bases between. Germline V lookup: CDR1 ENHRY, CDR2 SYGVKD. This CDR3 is CAINSDYLPSVGANVLTF. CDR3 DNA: TGTGCCATCAATTCGGACTATCTACCGTCAGTTGGGGCCAACGTCCTGACTTTC.

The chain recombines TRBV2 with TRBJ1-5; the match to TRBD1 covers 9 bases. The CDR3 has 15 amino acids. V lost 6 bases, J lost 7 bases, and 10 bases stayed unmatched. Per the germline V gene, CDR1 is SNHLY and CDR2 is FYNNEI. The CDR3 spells CASRDRGYSRQPQHF. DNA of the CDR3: TGTGCCAGCAGGGACAGGGGATACTCCAGACAGCCCCAGCATTTT.

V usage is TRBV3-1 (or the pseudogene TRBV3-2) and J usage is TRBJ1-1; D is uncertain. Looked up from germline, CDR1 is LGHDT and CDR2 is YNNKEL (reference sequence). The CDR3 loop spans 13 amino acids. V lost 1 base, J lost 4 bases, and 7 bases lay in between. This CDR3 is CASSQVGVTEAFF. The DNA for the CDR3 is TGTGCCAGCAGCCAAGTGGGAGTCACTGAAGCTTTCTTT.

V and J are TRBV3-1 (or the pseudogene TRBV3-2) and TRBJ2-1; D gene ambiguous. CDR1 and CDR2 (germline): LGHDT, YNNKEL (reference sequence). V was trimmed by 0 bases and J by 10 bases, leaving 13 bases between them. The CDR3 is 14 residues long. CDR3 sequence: CASSQDSTLSEQFF. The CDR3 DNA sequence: TGTGCCAGCAGCCAAGATAGCACGCTTTCCGAGCAGTTCTTC.

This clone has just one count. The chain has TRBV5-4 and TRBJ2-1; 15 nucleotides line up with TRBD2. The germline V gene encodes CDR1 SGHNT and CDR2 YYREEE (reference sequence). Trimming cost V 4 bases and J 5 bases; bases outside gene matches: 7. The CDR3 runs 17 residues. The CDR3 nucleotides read TGTGCCAGCAGCACCGGACTAGCGGGGGGGCGGCACAATGAGCAGTTCTTC. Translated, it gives CASSTGLAGGRHNEQFF.

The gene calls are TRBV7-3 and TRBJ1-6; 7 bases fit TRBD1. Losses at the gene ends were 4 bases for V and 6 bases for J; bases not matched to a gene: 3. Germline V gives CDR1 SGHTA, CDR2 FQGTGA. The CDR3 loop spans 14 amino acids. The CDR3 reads CASSSGQINSPLHF. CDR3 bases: TGTGCCAGCAGCTCGGGACAGATTAATTCACCCCTCCACTTT. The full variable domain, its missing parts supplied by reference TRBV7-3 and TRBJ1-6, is GAGVSQTPSNKVTEKGKYVELRCDPISGHTALYWYRQSLGQGPEFLIYFQGTGAADDSGLPNDRFFAVRPEGSVSTLKIQRTERGDSAVYLCASSSGQINSPLHFGNGTRLTVT.

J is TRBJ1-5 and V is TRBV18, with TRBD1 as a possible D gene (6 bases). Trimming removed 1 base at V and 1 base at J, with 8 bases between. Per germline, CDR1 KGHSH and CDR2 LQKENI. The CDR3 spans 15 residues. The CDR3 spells CASSPLTGSNQPQHF. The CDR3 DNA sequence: TGTGCCAGCTCACCACTTACAGGGAGCAATCAGCCCCAGCATTTT.

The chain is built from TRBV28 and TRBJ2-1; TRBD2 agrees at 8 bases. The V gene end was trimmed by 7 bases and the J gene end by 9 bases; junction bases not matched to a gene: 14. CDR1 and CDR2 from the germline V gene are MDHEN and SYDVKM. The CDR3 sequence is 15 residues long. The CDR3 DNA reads TGTGCCAGCACCCGGACTAGCCGGGTTGAAGGTGAGCAGTTCTTC. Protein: CASTRTSRVEGEQFF.